The T cell receptor beta chain under discussion was sequenced for a study of blood T cell repertoires in COVID-19. Background on the study: PBMCs, B-cell-depleted T cells, or T cells were the source of the cDNA or gDNA that made up the material.

There are 12 residues in the CDR3. The germline gives CDR1 MDHEN, CDR2 SYDVKM. The V gene lost 8 bases and the J gene lost 4 bases, with 11 bases spanning the gap. A Seattle source enrolled patients during active infection and followed them longitudinally. Profiling relied on immunoSEQ multiplex PCR, and the TCRdb table lists in-frame clones only, not all of them. The data show 210,000 or so clones, with around 89% seen just once and roughly 2.5% held by the top ten. This receptor was obtained from a man between 25 and 39 years old with COVID-19, enrolled during active disease. Sequenced sample: peripheral blood. J is TRBJ1-2 and V is TRBV28; no reliable D call. CDR3 nucleotide sequence: TGTGCCAGCGAGCAGCGCGTCTATGGCTACACCTTC. Translating it yields CASEQRVYGYTF.